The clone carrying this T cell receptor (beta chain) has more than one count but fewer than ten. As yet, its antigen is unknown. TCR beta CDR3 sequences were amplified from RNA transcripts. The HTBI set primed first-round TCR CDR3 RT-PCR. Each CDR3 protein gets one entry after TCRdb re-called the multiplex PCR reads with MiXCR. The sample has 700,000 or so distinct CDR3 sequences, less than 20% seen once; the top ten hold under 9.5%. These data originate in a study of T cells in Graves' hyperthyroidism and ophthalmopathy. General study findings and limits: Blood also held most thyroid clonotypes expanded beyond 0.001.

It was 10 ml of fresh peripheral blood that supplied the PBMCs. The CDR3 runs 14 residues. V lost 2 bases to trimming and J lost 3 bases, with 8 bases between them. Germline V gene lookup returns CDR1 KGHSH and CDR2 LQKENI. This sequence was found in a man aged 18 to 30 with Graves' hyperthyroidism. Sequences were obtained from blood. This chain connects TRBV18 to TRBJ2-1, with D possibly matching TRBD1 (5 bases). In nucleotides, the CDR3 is TGTGCCAGCTCACCAATAGGGGTCTACAATGAGCAGTTCTTC. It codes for CASSPIGVYNEQFF.